The rows below give T cell receptor beta chains drawn from one sample of a study of T cells in Graves' hyperthyroidism and ophthalmopathy. Each CDR3 protein is one row after TCRdb ran MiXCR on the multiplex PCR reads. The sample includes roughly 510,000 distinct CDR3 sequences, about 45% of them seen just once. The sample consisted of peripheral blood or thyroid tissue (not recorded which). The receptors stem from an adult woman with Graves' disease, either hyperthyroidism or ophthalmopathy (not recorded which). The CDR3 runs from the conserved cysteine through the conserved F or W. The D gene is left open where the match is weak. The size entry is marked missing in some rows and otherwise reads once, few, many or a size class.

clone_size	v_call	j_call	d_call	cdr3_aa	cdr3_nt
.	TRBV10-3	TRBJ2-1	.	CAISESSEGRQFF	TGTGCCATCAGTGAGTCCTCCGAAGGTCGGCAGTTCTTC
many	TRBV2	TRBJ1-6	.	CASSEAQAGLAPLHF	TGTGCCAGCAGTGAGGCCCAAGCCGGGTTGGCACCCCTCCACTTT
many	TRBV20-1	TRBJ2-5	TRBD2	CSAREKLAGGFPETQYF	TGCAGTGCTAGAGAAAAGCTAGCGGGAGGTTTTCCGGAGACCCAGTACTTC
many	TRBV11-2	TRBJ1-5	.	CASSLGRTRPSRSNQPQHF	TGTGCCAGCAGCTTAGGCCGGACCAGGCCTAGTAGGAGCAATCAGCCCCAGCATTTT
.	TRBV7-9	TRBJ1-2	.	CASSSDGGGGVTF	TGTGCCAGCAGCTCTGACGGGGGTGGCGGTGTCACCTTC
few	TRBV4-1	TRBJ1-5	.	CASSQYNQPQHF	TGCGCCAGCAGCCAGTACAATCAGCCCCAGCATTTT
.	TRBV11-2	TRBJ2-7	.	CASSLEARGSVNPHEQYF	TGTGCCAGCAGCTTAGAGGCTCGGGGCAGCGTCAATCCTCACGAGCAGTACTTC
few	TRBV7-9	TRBJ2-7	.	CASSQRSATYEQYF	TGTGCCAGCAGCCAACGGTCAGCTACATACGAGCAGTACTTC
.	TRBV10-3	TRBJ1-1	.	CAISESTSGATEAFF	TGTGCCATCAGTGAGTCGACTAGCGGGGCCACTGAAGCTTTCTTT
many	TRBV20-1	TRBJ2-2	TRBD2	CSAPVPLGLAGGRTGELFF	TGCAGTGCCCCGGTGCCCCTGGGACTAGCGGGAGGAAGGACCGGGGAGCTGTTTTTT
.	TRBV7-2	TRBJ1-2	TRBD1	CASSFGTGNYGYTF	TGTGCCAGCAGCTTTGGGACAGGGAACTATGGCTACACCTTC
.	TRBV11-2	TRBJ1-4	.	CASSRQYEKLFF	TGTGCCAGCAGCCGACAATATGAAAAACTGTTTTTT
.	TRBV20-1	TRBJ2-5	.	CSAYTVQETQYF	TGCAGTGCTTATACAGTACAAGAGACCCAGTACTTC
.	TRBV7-9	TRBJ2-7	.	CASSDGEGSYEQYF	TGTGCCAGCAGCGACGGGGAAGGCTCCTACGAGCAGTACTTC
.	TRBV19	TRBJ1-5	.	CASSASGPQHF	TGTGCCAGTAGTGCCAGCGGGCCCCAGCATTTT
many	TRBV7-8	TRBJ2-2	.	CASSLTGYRGSELFF	TGTGCCAGCAGCTTAACCGGCTACCGGGGTTCGGAGCTGTTTTTT
.	TRBV6-5	TRBJ2-7	TRBD1	CASSSGTAQAYGQYF	TGTGCCAGCAGTTCCGGGACAGCGCAAGCCTACGGGCAGTACTTC
many	TRBV7-9	TRBJ1-4	TRBD1	CASSRDSNEKLFF	TGTGCCAGCAGCCGGGACAGCAATGAAAAACTGTTTTTT
few	TRBV5-4	TRBJ2-7	TRBD1	CASSLPGTGSYEQYF	TGTGCCAGCAGCTTGCCTGGGACAGGGTCCTACGAGCAGTACTTC
many	TRBV5-1	TRBJ1-1	.	CASSFHRNTEAFF	TGCGCCAGCAGCTTTCACAGAAACACTGAAGCTTTCTTT
many	TRBV9	TRBJ1-2	.	CASSVVGRHGYTF	TGTGCCAGCAGCGTGGTGGGGCGTCATGGCTACACCTTC
few	TRBV12-3/TRBV12-4	TRBJ2-7	TRBD2	CASSTTSGRVYEQYF	TGTGCCAGCAGCACAACTAGCGGGCGCGTCTACGAGCAGTACTTC
.	TRBV7-6	TRBJ1-2	TRBD1	CASSLGTGVRYTF	TGTGCCAGCAGCTTGGGGACAGGGGTTCGCTACACCTTC
.	TRBV29-1	TRBJ1-2	.	CSVEISEGGGYTF	TGCAGCGTTGAAATTTCGGAAGGCGGCGGCTACACCTTC
.	TRBV7-9	TRBJ2-5	TRBD2	CASSPPSGDYETQYF	TGTGCCAGCAGCCCCCCTAGCGGGGATTACGAGACCCAGTACTTC
few	TRBV10-3	TRBJ1-6	.	CAIKGDLNSPLHF	TGTGCCATCAAAGGGGACCTGAATTCACCCCTCCACTTT
.	TRBV10-3	TRBJ1-2	TRBD1	CAVYSPGQKGYTF	TGTGCCGTCTATTCACCGGGACAGAAAGGCTACACCTTC
once	TRBV7-6	TRBJ2-7	.	CASSSSSLYEQYF	TGTGCCAGCAGCTCTAGCTCACTCTACGAGCAGTACTTC
.	TRBV20-1	TRBJ2-7	TRBD1	CSARDWQGVSYEQYF	TGCAGTGCTAGAGATTGGCAGGGGGTCTCCTACGAGCAGTACTTC
.	TRBV24-1	TRBJ2-5	TRBD1	CATSGKTGGYQETQYF	TGTGCCACCAGTGGGAAGACAGGGGGATACCAAGAGACCCAGTACTTC
.	TRBV10-3	TRBJ1-3	.	CAISDRVHDYGYTIYF	TGTGCCATCAGTGACAGGGTTCACGACTATGGCTACACCATATATTTT
many	TRBV6-5	TRBJ1-3	.	CASSYSDGQGNTIYF	TGTGCCAGCAGTTACTCTGACGGCCAGGGAAACACCATATATTTT
few	TRBV7-8	TRBJ1-2	.	CASSLQNHPGGYTF	TGTGCCAGCAGCCTCCAGAACCACCCAGGGGGCTACACCTTC
few	TRBV7-9	TRBJ2-7	TRBD2	CASSSTSGIRYEQYF	TGTGCCAGCAGCTCGACTAGCGGGATCAGGTACGAGCAGTACTTC
.	TRBV9	TRBJ1-2	.	CASSVGGGRYGYTF	TGTGCCAGCAGCGTAGGCGGGGGAAGATATGGCTACACCTTC
.	TRBV9	TRBJ2-5	TRBD2	CASAWGGIAQYF	TGTGCCAGCGCGTGGGGGGGTATTGCCCAGTACTTC
few	TRBV7-9	TRBJ2-1	TRBD2	CASSTGRLAGVEQFF	TGTGCCAGCAGCACAGGCCGACTAGCGGGAGTTGAGCAGTTCTTC
once	TRBV19	TRBJ1-2	.	CASSILDSSNYGYTF	TGTGCCAGTAGTATTCTCGACAGCTCTAACTATGGCTACACCTTC
many	TRBV7-2	TRBJ1-1	.	CASSRRGEKAFF	TGTGCCAGCAGCCGTAGGGGGGAGAAAGCTTTCTTT
.	TRBV12-3/TRBV12-4	TRBJ1-2	.	CASRHGGSAYGYTF	TGTGCCAGCAGACACGGTGGGTCAGCCTATGGCTACACCTTC
.	TRBV7-3	TRBJ2-2	TRBD2	CASSGGTTASGELFF	TGTGCCAGCAGCGGTGGGACTACCGCGAGCGGGGAGCTGTTTTTT
once	TRBV7-2	TRBJ2-5	.	CASSSSLQETQYF	TGTGCCAGCAGCTCGAGTCTCCAAGAGACCCAGTACTTC
once	TRBV10-3	TRBJ1-3	.	CAISESLESIRLSGNTIYF	TGTGCCATCAGTGAGTCTTTAGAGTCCATACGGCTCTCTGGAAACACCATATATTTT
many	TRBV13	TRBJ2-5	.	CASSLVQETQYF	TGTGCCAGCAGCCTCGTTCAAGAGACCCAGTACTTC
.	TRBV6-1	TRBJ2-2	.	CASSAPTGELFF	TGTGCCAGCAGTGCCCCGACAGGGGAGCTGTTTTTT
.	TRBV5-1	TRBJ2-7	.	CASSQGTGVYEQYF	TGCGCCAGCAGCCAAGGGACGGGGGTCTACGAGCAGTACTTC
many	TRBV29-1	TRBJ2-2	TRBD1	CSADRVNTGELFF	TGCAGCGCGGACAGGGTGAACACCGGGGAGCTGTTTTTT
.	TRBV2	TRBJ2-5	TRBD2	CASSTPGGQETQYF	TGTGCCAGCAGTACCCCGGGGGGGCAAGAGACCCAGTACTTC